This TCR beta chain was recorded in a study of vaccination effects on CD4 cells after COVID-19. Overall study context: Two doses of either BNT162b2 or mRNA-1273 were given to each participant. Culturing of some 1.8 million PBMC per well took place with roughly 9.4 IU/ml IL-2 and around 10 ug/ml peptides.

The germline V and J ends were trimmed by 3 bases and 5 bases, with 11 bases remaining between them. The CDR3 totals 15 residues. CDR1 is LNHDA and CDR2 is SQIVND in the germline V gene (reference sequence). Turning to this clone: Antigen: not known.

The method was immunoSEQ multiplex PCR; TCRdb's version includes in-frame clones alone and lacks a portion of them. In the table there are 30,000 or so clones, 65% of which are singletons. At the end of about ten days of culture, CD4+ T cells were isolated. Specimen: CD4+ T cells from PBMCs cultured without peptide, collected before COVID-19 vaccination. The chain recombines TRBV19 with TRBJ1-6; D is ambiguous. The sequence was obtained from a human donor who received a COVID-19 vaccine. In DNA form, the CDR3 reads TGTGCCAGTAGTATGAAGTCTGGGAATAATTCACCCCTCCACTTT. Amino acid sequence: CASSMKSGNNSPLHF.